This is a list of T cell receptor beta chains from one sample in a study of response to subunit inactivated influenza vaccine. Using its own MiXCR run on the RT-PCR reads, TCRdb lists one record per CDR3 protein. The sample has roughly 540,000 distinct CDR3 sequences; approximately 20% are singletons. These records were also assigned to another study, of T cells expressing NK-cell markers.

Material: CD4+ T cells sorted from PBMCs, obtained 12 days after vaccination. The receptors derive from a man aged 50-60 years who received an inactivated influenza vaccine. Each CDR3 is given with its conserved first and last residue. A D gene is named only where the DNA matches it firmly. Clone size is given for some rows only: seen once, a few or many times, or a class if the clone is expanded.

TRBJ2-3 few TRBV20-1 - TGCAGTGGGGGGTCCCCCGCAGATACGCAGTATTTT CSGGSPADTQYF
TRBJ2-7 few TRBV2 - TGTGCCAGCAGTGTTTTCGTACGGAGCTACGAGCAGTACTTC CASSVFVRSYEQYF
TRBJ1-6 many TRBV6-2/TRBV6-3 - TGTGCCAGCACCGGCCCCGACAGAAGAGTTAATTCACCCCTCCACTTT CASTGPDRRVNSPLHF
TRBJ1-5 once TRBV21-1 - TGTGCCAGCACCGGTGGGAGTGGCAATCAGCCCCAGCATTTT CASTGGSGNQPQHF
TRBJ2-1 - TRBV9 TRBD2 TGTGCCAGCAGCGTAGATCTCGGGACTAGCGTTAATGAGCAGTTCTTC CASSVDLGTSVNEQFF
TRBJ2-5 - TRBV27 TRBD2 TGTGCCAGCAGTTTATCCGGAATAGCGGGAGGGACCCAGTACTTC CASSLSGIAGGTQYF
TRBJ2-5 - TRBV27 - TGTGCCAGCATCCAATTGGGACCCAGTGACCAGTACTTC CASIQLGPSDQYF
TRBJ1-1 many TRBV11-2 - TGTGCCAGCAGCTCTGGGAGGTTGGTGGAAGCTTTCTTT CASSSGRLVEAFF
TRBJ2-5 few TRBV20-1 - TGCAGTGCAGTGGGGATCGCCGAGACCCAGTACTTC CSAVGIAETQYF
TRBJ1-6 - TRBV5-6 TRBD1 TGTGCCAGCAGCCTGATGGGGGACAGGGTTTCACCCCTCCACTTT CASSLMGDRVSPLHF
TRBJ2-2 few TRBV6-5 - TGTGCCAGCAGTTACGATCAGTCCACCGGGGAGCTGTTTTTT CASSYDQSTGELFF
TRBJ2-5 few TRBV6-5 - TGTGCCAGCAGTTACGTACCTAGCCATAGAATGGAGACCCAGTACTTC CASSYVPSHRMETQYF
TRBJ2-7 - TRBV5-1 TRBD1 TGCGCCAGCGGATTAGGGGGACAGCAATCCTACGAGCAGTACTTC CASGLGGQQSYEQYF
TRBJ2-1 - TRBV7-2 TRBD2 TGTGCCAGCAGCTCGGGTAGCGGGAGCCACAATGAGCAGTTCTTC CASSSGSGSHNEQFF
TRBJ2-4 many TRBV4-1 - TGCGCCAGCAGCCAAGGGGTTAGTGGGGGTGAAAACATTCAGTACTTC CASSQGVSGGENIQYF
TRBJ2-1 few TRBV5-1 - TGCGCCAGCAGCTTACAGGGCCACAATGAGCAGTTCTTC CASSLQGHNEQFF
TRBJ1-1 few TRBV20-1 - TGCAGTGCTAGAGCCCAAGGACAGCCGAACACTGAAGCTTTCTTT CSARAQGQPNTEAFF
TRBJ1-2 - TRBV23-1 - TGCGCCAGCAGTCAATCTTTTGGCAGGAACTATGGCTACACCTTC CASSQSFGRNYGYTF
TRBJ1-6 - TRBV20-1 - TGCAGTGCAGGGACCCTGGGGAATTCACCCCTCCACTTT CSAGTLGNSPLHF
TRBJ2-1 - TRBV4-3 TRBD1 TGCGCCAGCAGCCAACCTAACAGGGGTGCGGGTGAGCAGTTCTTC CASSQPNRGAGEQFF
TRBJ2-1 few TRBV5-4 TRBD2 TGTGCCAGCAGCTTGGCGGGGGGGCCGACCTACAATGAGCAGTTCTTC CASSLAGGPTYNEQFF
TRBJ2-1 few TRBV7-2 TRBD1 TGTGCCAGCAGCTTAGTCGACAGGGGCAATGAGCAGTTCTTC CASSLVDRGNEQFF